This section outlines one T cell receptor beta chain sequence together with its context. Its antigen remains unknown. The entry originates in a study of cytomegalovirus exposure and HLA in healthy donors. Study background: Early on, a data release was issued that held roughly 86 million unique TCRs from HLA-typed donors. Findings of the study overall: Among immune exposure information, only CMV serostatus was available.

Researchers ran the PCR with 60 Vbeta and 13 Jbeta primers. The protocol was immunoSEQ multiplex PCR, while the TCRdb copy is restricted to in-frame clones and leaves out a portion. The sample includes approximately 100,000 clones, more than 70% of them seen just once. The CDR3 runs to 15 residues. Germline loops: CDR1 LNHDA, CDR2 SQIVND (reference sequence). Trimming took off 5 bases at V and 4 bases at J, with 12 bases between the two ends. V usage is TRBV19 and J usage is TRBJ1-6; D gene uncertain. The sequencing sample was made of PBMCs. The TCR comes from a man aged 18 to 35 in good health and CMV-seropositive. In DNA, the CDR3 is TGTGCCAGTAGTTCCGGACGGGATTATAATTCACCCCTCCACTTT. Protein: CASSSGRDYNSPLHF.